This TCR beta chain emerged from a study of T cell changes during pregnancy in multiple sclerosis. Profiled with immunoSEQ multiplex PCR; TCRdb holds only in-frame clones, not every one. The repertoire holds roughly 90,000 clones, with approximately 90% as singletons. The V gene's germline CDR1 is SGHDT and CDR2 YYEEEE. CDR3 length: 14 amino acids. The ends lost 4 bases at V and 5 bases at J; junction bases unmatched: 6. The sequenced sample was peripheral blood, obtained in the first trimester of pregnancy. The source is a female donor in good health, enrolled as a control in a pregnancy study. The chain uses TRBV5-6 and TRBJ1-5, with 7 nucleotides matching TRBD1. The CDR3 here is CASSPRDSDQPQHF. CDR3 DNA: TGTGCCAGCAGCCCCCGGGACAGCGATCAGCCCCAGCATTTT.